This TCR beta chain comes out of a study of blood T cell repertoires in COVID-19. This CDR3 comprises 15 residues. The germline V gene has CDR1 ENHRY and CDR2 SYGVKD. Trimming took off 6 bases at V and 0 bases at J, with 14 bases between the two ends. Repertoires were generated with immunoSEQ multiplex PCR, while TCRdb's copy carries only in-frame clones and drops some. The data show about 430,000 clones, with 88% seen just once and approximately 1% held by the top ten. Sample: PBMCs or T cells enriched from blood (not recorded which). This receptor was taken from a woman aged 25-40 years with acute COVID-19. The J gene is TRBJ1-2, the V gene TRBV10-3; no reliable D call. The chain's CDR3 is CAISGYTGSNYGYTF. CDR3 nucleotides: TGTGCCATCAGCGGGTACACCGGGTCTAACTATGGCTACACCTTC.